A selection of T cell receptor beta chains follows, all from one sample in a study of blood T cell repertoires in COVID-19. TCRdb keeps only in-frame clones here, not all; method: immunoSEQ multiplex PCR. Among about 140,000 clones listed, roughly three quarters were seen once. Sequenced sample: peripheral blood. The receptor source for this set is a man in his fifties or sixties with active or convalescent COVID-19. CDR3s include the opening cysteine and the closing phenylalanine or tryptophan. A D gene is named only where the DNA matches it firmly. Size is stated for part of the rows, as once, few or many counts, or as a class when the clone is expanded.

clone size	D gene	J gene	V gene	CDR3 DNA	CDR3 protein
.	TRBD1	TRBJ1-5	TRBV3-1/TRBV3-2	TGTGCCAGCAGTCAGCGGGGACAGGCCAATCAGCCCCAGCATTTT	CASSQRGQANQPQHF
few	TRBD1	TRBJ2-3	TRBV7-6	TGTGCCAGCAGCTTAGGGCAGGGGGATACAGATACGCAGTATTTT	CASSLGQGDTDTQYF
.	.	TRBJ2-7	TRBV7-2	TGTGCCAGCAGGGCCTCCAGGGGTAACTACGAGCAGTACTTC	CASRASRGNYEQYF
few	TRBD2	TRBJ2-3	TRBV27	TGTGCCAGCAGTTTATCGAGCGGGGACCTCGTAAATACGCAGTATTTT	CASSLSSGDLVNTQYF
few	TRBD1	TRBJ1-2	TRBV12-3/TRBV12-4	TGTGCCAGCAGCCCGACAGGGGACTATGGCTACACCTTC	CASSPTGDYGYTF
.	.	TRBJ1-4	TRBV18	TGTGCCAGCTCACCACTGGAGGGACTAGGGGGAAGAACTAATGAAAAACTGTTTTTT	CASSPLEGLGGRTNEKLFF
.	TRBD2	TRBJ2-1	TRBV10-3	TGTGCCATCCGGATCGGGGGCGGCGGGAGGGCCAATGAGCAGTTCTTC	CAIRIGGGGRANEQFF
.	TRBD1	TRBJ2-2	TRBV5-6	TGTGCCAGCAGCTCAACAGGGGGCCAGAACACCGGGGAGCTGTTTTTT	CASSSTGGQNTGELFF
.	.	TRBJ2-5	TRBV20-1	TGCAGTGCTCAGGGCCAGGAGACCCAGTACTTC	CSAQGQETQYF
.	.	TRBJ1-2	TRBV6-5	TGTGCCAGCAGTTACGGCAGTCTCTATGGCTACACCTTC	CASSYGSLYGYTF
.	.	TRBJ2-5	TRBV4-1	TGCGCCTCCCAGGGGGGAGAGACCCAGTACTTC	CASQGGETQYF
few	.	TRBJ1-1	TRBV7-2	TGTGCCAGCAGCTTAATGAGGGCAGGCGACACTGAAGCTTTCTTT	CASSLMRAGDTEAFF
once	.	TRBJ2-2	TRBV7-6	TGTGCCAGCAGCTCCCAGGCCGGGGTGCACGGGGAGCTGTTTTTT	CASSSQAGVHGELFF
.	.	TRBJ2-7	TRBV18	TGTGCCAGCTCACCTGGAGGAGACAGGAAGAGCGTATACGAGCAGTACTTC	CASSPGGDRKSVYEQYF
.	TRBD2	TRBJ2-7	TRBV15	TGTGCCACCAGCAGAGAAGGACTAGCGGGAGGCCCCATGGACGAGCAGTACTTC	CATSREGLAGGPMDEQYF
.	TRBD2	TRBJ2-7	TRBV2	TGTGCCAGCAGTGAATGGATAGCGGGAGGGTCCTACGAGCAGTACTTC	CASSEWIAGGSYEQYF
.	.	TRBJ1-2	TRBV28	TGTGCCACCTTAATTACAGGGTTCTATGGCTACACCTTC	CATLITGFYGYTF
.	.	TRBJ2-7	TRBV21-1	TGTGCCAGCAGCAAACCTACGGGACAGGGGACGAACTCCTACGAGCAGTACTTC	CASSKPTGQGTNSYEQYF
.	.	TRBJ1-1	TRBV18	TGTGCCAGCTCTCCTTCGGCGCGGGGCGGGACGAACACTGAAGCTTTCTTT	CASSPSARGGTNTEAFF
.	TRBD2	TRBJ2-7	TRBV10-3	TGTGCCATCAGATCTAGCGGGAGTATCCACGAGCAGTACTTC	CAIRSSGSIHEQYF
.	.	TRBJ1-1	TRBV7-9	TGTGCCAGCAGCTTACTGCCGGTGAACACTGAAGCTTTCTTT	CASSLLPVNTEAFF
.	TRBD2	TRBJ2-7	TRBV6-4	TGTGCCAGCAGTGACTCGATTGCGGGAGGGCCCTACGAGCAGTACTTC	CASSDSIAGGPYEQYF
.	TRBD2	TRBJ2-1	TRBV2	TGTGCCAGCAGTTTAGCGGGAGGGCCCTTTAATGAGCAGTTCTTC	CASSLAGGPFNEQFF
.	.	TRBJ2-7	TRBV11-2	TGTGCCAGCAGCCGCGAGAGGACAGACTACGAGCAGTACTTC	CASSRERTDYEQYF
.	.	TRBJ1-2	TRBV12-3/TRBV12-4	TGTGCCAGCGGCCGGGGGGAGCCCTATGGCTACACCTTC	CASGRGEPYGYTF
once	.	TRBJ1-2	TRBV20-1	TGCAGTGCTAGTCCACAGGGAGGGCACTATGGCTACACCTTC	CSASPQGGHYGYTF
.	TRBD1	TRBJ1-1	TRBV18	TGTGCCAGCTCGCAAATGACCCCCGGACAGGAGGCGTGGGAAACTGAAGCTTTCTTT	CASSQMTPGQEAWETEAFF
.	.	TRBJ1-1	TRBV30	TGTGCCTGGAGTCTCGAACGGGATGCTGAAGCTTTCTTT	CAWSLERDAEAFF
.	TRBD2	TRBJ2-7	TRBV7-9	TGTGCCAGCAGCCCGCCGGGACTAGCGCAGTACGAGCAGTACTTC	CASSPPGLAQYEQYF
.	TRBD1	TRBJ2-2	TRBV3-1/TRBV3-2	TGTGCCAGCAGCCAGGCAGGGGGCCGTTACGGGGAGCTGTTTTTT	CASSQAGGRYGELFF
.	.	TRBJ2-4	TRBV4-1	TGCGCCAGCAGCCCCCCCGGTGGGGGGAGAAAAAACATTCAGTACTTC	CASSPPGGGRKNIQYF
.	.	TRBJ2-2	TRBV27	TGTGCCAGCAGTCCTGGGACTGTTAACACCGGGGAGCTGTTTTTT	CASSPGTVNTGELFF
.	.	TRBJ2-3	TRBV9	TGTGCCAGCAGCGTGAGGTCTCAACCAGATACGCAGTATTTT	CASSVRSQPDTQYF
few	.	TRBJ1-6	TRBV4-1	TGCGCCAGCAGCCAAGATAACAGAAATTCACCCCTCCACTTT	CASSQDNRNSPLHF
.	TRBD1	TRBJ2-1	TRBV27	TGTGCCAGCACCGGGGACAGGGGCGGCTACAATGAGCAGTTCTTC	CASTGDRGGYNEQFF
.	.	TRBJ1-1	TRBV28	TGTGCCAGCAGTTTCCGGGACATCCCTCCCAAAGCTTTCTTT	CASSFRDIPPKAFF
.	TRBD2	TRBJ2-3	TRBV7-3	TGTGCCAGCAGCCGATCGGGCGGGAGTGGCACAGATACGCAGTATTTT	CASSRSGGSGTDTQYF
few	.	TRBJ2-5	TRBV7-3	TGTGCCAGCAGCTTACGAGCAGGCTTGCAGACCCAGTACTTC	CASSLRAGLQTQYF
.	.	TRBJ1-6	TRBV12-3/TRBV12-4	TGTGCCAGCAGCCGGGACTATAATTCACCCCTCCACTTT	CASSRDYNSPLHF
few	.	TRBJ2-1	TRBV7-2	TGTGCCAGCAGCAGGCGGGACTCGAACTACAATGAGCAGTTCTTC	CASSRRDSNYNEQFF
.	TRBD2	TRBJ2-2	TRBV3-1/TRBV3-2	TGTGCCAGCAGCCAAAGCGGGAGGGCCTTCACCGGGGAGCTGTTTTTT	CASSQSGRAFTGELFF
.	TRBD1	TRBJ1-1	TRBV24-1	TGTGCCACCAGTGATGGTCGGACAGGGACGAACACTGAAGCTTTCTTT	CATSDGRTGTNTEAFF
.	TRBD2	TRBJ2-7	TRBV9	TGTGCCAGCAGCGCGGGGACTAGCGGCTTCTCCTACGAGCAGTACTTC	CASSAGTSGFSYEQYF
once	TRBD2	TRBJ2-7	TRBV28	TGTGCCAGCATCCTTAGCGGGAGCAGTTACGAGCAGTACTTC	CASILSGSSYEQYF
.	.	TRBJ2-5	TRBV18	TGTGCCAGCTCACCACCGGGTGGGTTTGGGGCCCAAGAGACCCAGTACTTC	CASSPPGGFGAQETQYF
.	TRBD1	TRBJ1-5	TRBV19	TGTGCCAGTAGGGACAGGGGCAATCAGCCCCAGCATTTT	CASRDRGNQPQHF
.	.	TRBJ2-5	TRBV29-1	TGCAGCGACTCGAGGGGGGAGACCCAGTACTTC	CSDSRGETQYF
.	TRBD2	TRBJ2-5	TRBV6-1	TGTGCCAGCAGTACCCCGGGAGGGGGAGAGACCCAGTACTTC	CASSTPGGGETQYF
.	.	TRBJ2-1	TRBV27	TGTGCCAGCAGGGGCTCCAGCTCCTACAATGAGCAGTTCTTC	CASRGSSSYNEQFF
.	.	TRBJ1-2	TRBV7-2	TGTGCCAGCAGCTCCGGAGCCAGCCTGAACTCCTATGGCTACACCTTC	CASSSGASLNSYGYTF
once	TRBD1	TRBJ2-2	TRBV18	TGTGCCAGCTCACCGGGACAGGGCACCGGGGAGCTGTTTTTT	CASSPGQGTGELFF
.	TRBD2	TRBJ2-2	TRBV7-2	TGTGCCAGCAGCCCCCGACTAGCGGGTTTCACCGGGGAGCTGTTTTTT	CASSPRLAGFTGELFF
.	.	TRBJ2-3	TRBV9	TGTGCCAGCAGCGTAGGGGCCGCAGATACGCAGTATTTT	CASSVGAADTQYF
few	TRBD1	TRBJ1-6	TRBV19	TGTGCCAGTAGTTTCTCGACAGGGTTTAATTCACCCCTCCACTTT	CASSFSTGFNSPLHF
.	.	TRBJ2-5	TRBV6-5	TGTGCCAGCAGTACAACTAGCCGGGAGACCCAGTACTTC	CASSTTSRETQYF